Listed here are 15 T cell receptor beta chains from one sample, sequenced in a study of regulatory T cells in long-lasting Graves disease. Time point noted: newly diagnosed GD, antithyroid drugs for less than 3 months. Extracted PBMC RNA gave rise to the TCR library. Construction of TCR beta libraries relied on iRepertoire HTBI primers and on Arm-PCR targeting CDR3 regions. TCRdb re-called the multiplex PCR reads with MiXCR, one entry per CDR3 protein. The repertoire holds some 560,000 distinct CDR3 sequences, with 16% as singletons. These data are also associated with another study on T cells in Graves' hyperthyroidism and ophthalmopathy.

The sequences come from peripheral blood mononuclear cells (PBMCs), collected at new diagnosis, from a patient treated with antithyroid drugs. The source of these receptors is a woman aged 35-65 years with Graves disease.

The rearrangement uses TRBV6-1 and TRBJ2-2, with a tentative D call TRBD1 (6 bases). Germline V gives CDR1 MNHNS, CDR2 SASEGT. Deletions cut 7 bases from V and 7 bases from J, with 19 bases between. CDR3 length equals 15 residues. The CDR3 DNA follows: TGTGCCAGCAATTCACAGGGTTCCTCAAGCGGGGAGCTGTTTTTT. Amino acids: CASNSQGSSSGELFF.

This clonotype came up many times. This sequence joins TRBV3-1 and TRBJ1-5; 8 nucleotides agree with TRBD1. After removal of 1 base from V and 2 bases from J, the junction contained 4 bases not matched to a gene. The germline CDR1 and CDR2 sequences are LGHDT and YNNKEL (reference sequence). This CDR3 has 16 amino acids. The CDR3 DNA is TGTGCCAGCAGCCAAGGCACAGGGGGGGGCAATCAGCCCCAGCATTTT. It translates to CASSQGTGGGNQPQHF.

The V call is TRBV19, the J call TRBJ2-3; 7 bases are a match to TRBD2. CDR3 size: 14 residues. Germline CDR1 reads LNHDA; CDR2 reads SQIVND (reference sequence). V lost 4 bases and J lost 7; bases outside the gene matches: 8. The CDR3 DNA is TGTGCCAGTAGTAGCGGGGGAGGATCCTATACGCAGTATTTT. Translating it yields CASSSGGGSYTQYF. Full variable domain (rest looked up from reference TRBV19 and TRBJ2-3): DGGITQSPKYLFRKEGQNVTLSCEQNLNHDAMYWYRQDPGQGLRLIYYSQIVNDFQKGDIAEGYSVSREKKESFPLTVTSAQKNPTAFYLCASSSGGGSYTQYFGPGTRLTVL.

The gene calls are TRBV3-1 and TRBJ1-6, with D tentatively TRBD1 (6 bases). The CDR3 consists of 18 residues. Germline lookup yields CDR1 LGHDT and CDR2 YNNKEL (reference sequence). The ends were cut back, 3 bases at V and 7 bases at J, with 22 bases in the middle. DNA for the CDR3: TGTGCCAGCAGCCAGAGAACAGGGACCGGGGTGTCCAATTCACCCCTCCACTTT. This encodes CASSQRTGTGVSNSPLHF.

The CDR3 DNA sequence: TGTGCCAGCAGTTTGCCGGGGACAGGTTTTAGGTCTAATGAGCAGTTCTTC. As protein: CASSLPGTGFRSNEQFF. The chain links TRBV28 to TRBJ2-1; 8 bases agree with TRBD1. Looked up from germline, CDR1 is MDHEN and CDR2 is SYDVKM. V gave up 3 bases and J gave up 7 bases; unmatched junction bases: 14. This CDR3 region has 17 residues.

CDR3 in DNA: TGTGCCAGCAGCGCTCAGGGTGGGACCACTGAAGCTTTCTTT. Encoded protein: CASSAQGGTTEAFF. The chain has TRBV14 and TRBJ1-1, with D tentatively TRBD1 (5 bases). Trimming stripped 5 bases from V and 4 bases from J, with 14 bases between. The germline V gene has CDR1 SGHDN and CDR2 FVKESK. The CDR3 is 14 residues long. The whole variable domain, filled in from reference TRBV14 and TRBJ1-1, reads EAGVTQFPSHSVIEKGQTVTLRCDPISGHDNLYWYRRVMGKEIKFLLHFVKESKQDESGMPNNRFLAERTGGTYSTLKVQPAELEDSGVYFCASSAQGGTTEAFFGQGTRLTVV.

The CDR3: CASSPRQGIYLGQPQHF. CDR3 in DNA: TGCGCCAGCAGCCCACGACAGGGAATCTATCTCGGTCAGCCCCAGCATTTT. The chain carries TRBV4-1 and TRBJ1-5; the match to TRBD1 covers 7 bases. Germline V lookup: CDR1 MGHRA, CDR2 YSYEKL. The CDR3 extends over 17 amino acids. The J segment lost 6 bases and the V segment lost 4 bases, leaving 15 bases of the junction unmatched.

This clonotype turned up a few times. V is TRBV3-1 and J is TRBJ1-2; D remains unclear. Looked up from germline, CDR1 is LGHDT and CDR2 is YNNKEL (reference sequence). The V gene lost 4 bases and the J gene lost 2 bases, with 14 bases spanning the gap. The CDR3 runs 15 residues. The CDR3 spells CASSPMAASNYGYTF. For the CDR3, the DNA is TGTGCCAGCAGCCCGATGGCGGCAAGCAACTATGGCTACACCTTC.

This clonotype has more than one count but fewer than ten. As DNA, the CDR3 is TGCAGTGCTAAGGGACTCGATAAATCCTACGAGCAGTACTTC. Translation: CSAKGLDKSYEQYF. The chain combines TRBV20-1 with TRBJ2-7; weak D call: TRBD2 (6 bases). Deletions cut 4 bases from V and 1 base from J, with 14 bases between. The CDR3 loop spans 14 amino acids. Germline CDR1 is DFQATT and CDR2 is SNEGSKA (reference sequence).

This clonotype was seen more than once but under ten times. The chain uses TRBV12-3 or TRBV12-4 and TRBJ2-7; D unclear. CDR3 length: 12 amino acids. V was clipped by 5 bases and J by 3 bases, with 8 bases between them. The CDR3 region has the DNA TGTGCCAGCAGTGATCCGAGCTACGAGCAGTACTTC. It encodes CASSDPSYEQYF.

This clonotype was observed many times. V gene TRBV11-3 combines with J gene TRBJ2-2; D not resolved. With 1 base removed from V and 7 bases from J, the gap between germline ends came to 7 bases. This CDR3 contains 13 residues. The V gene's germline CDR1 is SGHNT and CDR2 YENEEA. CDR3 sequence reads: CASSLVRDGELFF. The CDR3 DNA reads TGTGCCAGCAGCTTAGTTAGGGACGGGGAGCTGTTTTTT.

V usage is TRBV14 and J usage is TRBJ1-3; D not resolved. Trimming took 2 bases from V and 1 from J, leaving 9 bases between them. Per the germline V gene, CDR1 is SGHDN and CDR2 is FVKESK. The CDR3 sequence is 15 residues long. The CDR3 sequence: CASSQNVGSGNTIYF. The CDR3 DNA is TGTGCCAGCAGCCAAAACGTGGGATCTGGAAACACCATATATTTT.

This clonotype was found a few times. This sequence joins TRBV19 and TRBJ2-7; 8 bases are a match to TRBD2. With 5 bases clipped from V and 6 bases from J, the junction kept 12 bases outside the gene matches. CDR3 length: 15 residues. Germline loops: CDR1 LNHDA, CDR2 SQIVND (reference sequence). In DNA, the CDR3 is TGTGCCAGTAGTCTACAGGCGGGGGGTTTGGGCGAGCAGTACTTC. Protein sequence: CASSLQAGGLGEQYF.

This clonotype was detected ten times or more. The chain uses TRBV7-2 and TRBJ2-7, with D perhaps TRBD1 or TRBD2 (5 bases each). V was trimmed by 5 bases and J by 7 bases, leaving 18 bases between them. CDR1 and CDR2 (germline): SGHTA, FQGNSA. The CDR3 consists of 14 residues. CDR3 in DNA: TGTGCCAGCAGCCGCCCAGGGAGTACGGGTGAGCAGTACTTC. It is translated as CASSRPGSTGEQYF. The whole variable domain, remainder taken from reference TRBV7-2 and TRBJ2-7, is GAGVSQSPSNKVTEKGKDVELRCDPISGHTALYWYRQSLGQGLEFLIYFQGNSAPDKSGLPSDRFSAERTGGSVSTLTIQRTQQEDSAVYLCASSRPGSTGEQYFGPGTRLTVT.

This clonotype was seen at least ten times. V is TRBV12-3 or TRBV12-4 and J is TRBJ1-2; D is uncertain. Trimming shortened V by 5 bases and J by 10 bases, and 17 bases separated the two germline ends. The CDR3 runs to 13 residues. Here the CDR3 DNA reads TGTGCCAGCAGTCCCGGACGGTCTATTGCCTACACCTTC. The encoded protein is CASSPGRSIAYTF.